This entry features one T cell receptor (beta chain) sequence. Its antigen remains unknown. These data originate in a study of CD8 T cells in Susac syndrome. Sequencing of TCR beta was performed on blood CD8+ and CD4+ T cells. The multiple sclerosis control group comprised treatment-naive patients with stable or active relapsing-remitting disease. The study, taken as a whole, reports: Acknowledgment was made by the study that its TCR sequencing and HLA analysis involved a relatively small number of individuals.

Reverse transcription of roughly 0.45 to 1 ug RNA used random hexamers. Amplification of TCR beta CDR3 by immunoSEQ multiplex PCR spanned 54 Vbeta and 13 Jbeta. TCRdb re-analysed the immunoSEQ multiplex PCR reads in MiXCR, keeping a single row per CDR3 protein. There are 77,000 or so distinct CDR3 sequences in the sample; about 95% occur only once, and around 0.4% lies in the top ten. Germline V gene lookup returns CDR1 GTSNPN and CDR2 SVGIG (reference sequence). This CDR3 region has 12 residues. Trimming shortened V by 5 bases and J by 7 bases, and 11 bases separated the two germline ends. The clonotype comes from a human donor with multiple sclerosis. The sequenced material came from CD8+ T cells from PBMCs. The chain combines TRBV30 with TRBJ2-2; D is ambiguous. The CDR3 DNA reads TGTGCCTGGGATCCGTCGGTCGGGGAGCTGTTTTTT. This translates into CAWDPSVGELFF.